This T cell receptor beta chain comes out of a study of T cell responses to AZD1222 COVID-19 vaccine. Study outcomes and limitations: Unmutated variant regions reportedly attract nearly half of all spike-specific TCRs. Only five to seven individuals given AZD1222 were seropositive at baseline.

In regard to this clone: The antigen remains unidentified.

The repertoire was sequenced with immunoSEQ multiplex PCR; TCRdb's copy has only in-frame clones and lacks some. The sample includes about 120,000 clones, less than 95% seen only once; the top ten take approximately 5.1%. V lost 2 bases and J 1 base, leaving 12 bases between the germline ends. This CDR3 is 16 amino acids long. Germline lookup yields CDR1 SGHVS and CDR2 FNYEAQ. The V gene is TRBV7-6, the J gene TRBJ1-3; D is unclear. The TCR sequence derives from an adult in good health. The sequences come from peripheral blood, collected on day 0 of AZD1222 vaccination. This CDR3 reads CASSLSPSVSGNTIYF. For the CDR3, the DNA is TGTGCCAGCAGCTTATCCCCGTCGGTATCTGGAAACACCATATATTTT.